One sample yielded the 3 T cell receptor beta chains listed below, sequenced in a study of blood T cells in healthy people across ages. For the second PCR, which ran for about 6 to 11 cycles, a sample-barcoded 5' primer and a J-beta primer mix were used. One entry per CDR3 protein, called by TCRdb with MiXCR from the 5' RACE reads. The table records about 1.8 million distinct CDR3 sequences, around 48% of them present only once. The sample consisted of blood. These receptors were obtained from a woman aged 40 to 49 in good health.

Concerning this clonotype itself: At one of its ends the junction is not consistent with the germline gene, which may arise from a read error. The chain couples TRBV20-1 to TRBJ2-3; D might be TRBD2 (5 bases). The CDR3 has 15 residues. The germline V gene encodes CDR1 DFQATT and CDR2 SNEGSKA (reference sequence). The CDR3 region is CGAREGRGSADTQYF. For the CDR3, the DNA is TGCGGTGCTAGAGAAGGACGGGGTTCTGCAGATACGCAGTATTTT.

V and J are TRBV15 and TRBJ2-7, with 9 bases identical to TRBD2. This CDR3 is built from 15 residues. Trimming cost V 0 bases and J 3 bases; bases outside gene matches: 3. Germline assignment: CDR1 LNHNV and CDR2 YYDKDF (reference sequence). This CDR3 is CATSREAGGVYEQYF. CDR3 in DNA: TGTGCCACCAGCAGAGAAGCGGGAGGAGTCTACGAGCAGTACTTC.

The DNA of the CDR3 is TGCGCCAGCAGCCATTTAGGCCGGGCTAGCGGGGGACTGTGCAATGAGCAGTTCTTC. Encoded protein: CASSHLGRASGGLCNEQFF. This chain connects TRBV4-1 to TRBJ2-1; TRBD2 agrees at 10 bases. Trimming at V came to 3 bases and at J to 6 bases, leaving 17 bases not matched to a gene. In germline, CDR1 is MGHRA, CDR2 YSYEKL. CDR3 length: 19 amino acids.